This section outlines one T cell receptor (beta chain) sequence together with its context. No antigen is known for it. These data come from a study of CD8 T cells in ankylosing spondylitis. Library preparation for TCR beta used quantitative 5'-RACE with molecular barcodes. One entry per CDR3 protein, called by TCRdb with MiXCR from the 5' RACE reads. The sample carries 350,000 or so distinct CDR3 sequences, approximately 10% recorded once. Study-wide results and limits: One TCR beta motif, made up of seven to nine highly homologous variants, appeared characteristic of ankylosing spondylitis blood. Clones tied to disease were said to be significantly enriched in matched ankylosing spondylitis synovial fluid.

CDR1 is SGHTA, CDR2 FQGNSA, per germline. This CDR3 has 13 amino acids. V lost 4 bases, J lost 14 bases, and 18 bases lay in between. The chain has TRBV7-2 and TRBJ2-1; the D is unclear. Material for sequencing was blood, either unsorted or a sorted T cell fraction (not recorded which). The sequence came from a female donor with ankylosing spondylitis or in good health (not recorded which). The CDR3 here is CASSSSLDRAEFF. The CDR3, as DNA: TGTGCCAGCAGCTCGTCTCTGGATCGAGCAGAGTTCTTC.